This T cell receptor beta chain was recorded in a study of CD8+ T cells in alopecia areata. Study-wide results and limits: For lesional scalp, especially alopecia totalis/universalis, clonality was higher than in normal scalp. Sharing of TCRs across patients appeared less clear than in mice, possibly for HLA-related reasons.

Alopecia areata patients provided lesional scalp punch biopsies and peripheral blood, both collected for the study. The V gene's germline CDR1 is MNHEY and CDR2 SMNVEV (reference sequence). The CDR3 is 13 residues long. The V segment lost 6 bases and the J segment 4 bases; nucleotides outside the gene matches: 5. Extracted RNA was reverse transcribed into cDNA, the sequencing template. Clones were read by immunoSEQ multiplex PCR, and TCRdb kept only the in-frame ones, dropping some. Of 90,000 to 130,000 clones detected, 55% to 60% appear once; the ten largest clones hold 20% to 25%. About this clone itself: Its target is not known.

The chain is built from TRBV27 and TRBJ1-2; TRBD1 aligns across 7 bases. The sequencing sample was made of NKG2D-low CD8+ T cells sorted from blood. The sequence came from a human donor with alopecia areata. CDR3 nucleotide sequence: TGTGCCAGCAGCCTCAGGGGGAGCTATGGCTACACCTTC. This translates into CASSLRGSYGYTF.